One sample yielded the 29 T cell receptor beta chains listed below, sequenced in a study of CD8 T cells in ankylosing spondylitis. Each CDR3 protein gets one entry after TCRdb re-called the 5' RACE reads with MiXCR. This sample has around 39,000 distinct CDR3 sequences, with 11% found just once. The sample consisted of synovial fluid, either unsorted or a sorted T cell fraction (not recorded which). These receptors were taken from a male donor with ankylosing spondylitis.

On this clonotype itself: Since the CDR3 does not end with the conserved phenylalanine or tryptophan, this likely comes from a read error. This chain links TRBV6-4 with TRBJ2-1, with D hard to call. V lost 0 bases to trimming and J lost 0 bases, with 9 bases between them. There are 16 residues in the CDR3. The germline gives CDR1 MRHNA, CDR2 SNTAGT. This CDR3 is CASSDSEGSSYNEQFL. The DNA of the CDR3 is TGTGCCAGCAGTGACTCGGAAGGAAGCTCCTACAATGAGCAGTTCCTC.

This clonotype was detected many times. The chain joins TRBV12-3 or TRBV12-4 to TRBJ1-2, with 8 bases fitting TRBD1. The V segment lost 5 bases and the J segment 5 bases; nucleotides outside the gene matches: 7. This CDR3 is built from 14 residues. The CDR3 sequence is CASSLGTGKYGYTF. Here the CDR3 DNA reads TGTGCCAGCAGTCTCGGGACAGGAAAGTATGGCTACACCTTC.

Sample share makes this clonotype large (0.1 to 1%). The V and J genes are TRBV27 and TRBJ2-5; D gene uncertain. Trimming removed 6 bases from V and 1 base from J, with 15 bases in between. Germline values: CDR1 MNHEY, CDR2 SMNVEV (reference sequence). The CDR3 consists of 15 residues. The chain's CDR3 is CASRDKKLSQETQYF. The CDR3 nucleotides are TGTGCCAGCAGAGACAAGAAGTTGAGCCAAGAGACCCAGTACTTC.

There are many counts of this clonotype. This chain joins TRBV28 and TRBJ2-2; D is unresolved. The CDR3 consists of 13 residues. Per germline, CDR1 MDHEN and CDR2 SYDVKM. Trimming pared 6 bases from V and 1 base from J, leaving 6 bases between. The CDR3: CASSPVNTGELFF. The CDR3 region has the DNA TGTGCCAGCAGCCCCGTGAACACCGGGGAGCTGTTTTTT.

This clonotype was detected many times. This chain connects TRBV4-3 to TRBJ2-7, with D perhaps matching TRBD1 (6 bases). V dropped 0 bases and J dropped 6 bases, with 12 bases sitting between them. The CDR3 length is 14 residues. Germline CDR1 and CDR2: LGHNA and YSLEER. The CDR3 protein is CASSQDRAGVEQYF. The CDR3 DNA follows: TGCGCCAGCAGCCAAGATCGGGCAGGGGTCGAGCAGTACTTC.

The CDR3 DNA follows: TGTGCCAGCAGCTTAGGGGAGATCTATGGCTACACCTTC. Residues: CASSLGEIYGYTF. V is TRBV7-9 and J is TRBJ1-2; no reliable D call. The germline V and J ends were trimmed by 1 base and 4 bases, with 7 bases remaining between them. Germline V gene lookup returns CDR1 SEHNR and CDR2 FQNEAQ (reference sequence). The CDR3 has 13 amino acids.

The V and J genes are TRBV7-9 and TRBJ2-5, with 12 bases that match TRBD1. Unmatched junction bases numbered 9, after V lost 2 bases and J lost 5 bases. The CDR3 length is 17 residues. The germline V gene encodes CDR1 SEHNR and CDR2 FQNEAQ (reference sequence). This CDR3 reads CASSLIRGTGGLETQYF. CDR3 nucleotides: TGTGCCAGCAGCTTAATTCGGGGGACAGGGGGCCTCGAGACCCAGTACTTC.

The sample holds a few counts of this clonotype. This chain uses TRBV7-3 with TRBJ2-1; D possibly corresponds to TRBD2 (6 bases). Germline V gene data show CDR1 as SGHTA and CDR2 as FQGTGA. Trimming removed 5 bases at V and 0 bases at J, with 14 bases between. The CDR3 sequence is 16 residues long. The CDR3 sequence is CASSPLVGSSYNEQFF. The CDR3 DNA reads as TGTGCCAGCAGCCCTTTAGTCGGGAGCTCCTACAATGAGCAGTTCTTC. The complete variable domain, with remaining parts taken from reference TRBV7-3 and TRBJ2-1, reads GAGVSQTPSNKVTEKGKYVELRCDPISGHTALYWYRQSLGQGPEFLIYFQGTGAADDSGLPNDRFFAVRPEGSVSTLKIQRTERGDSAVYLCASSPLVGSSYNEQFFGPGTRLTVL.

This clonotype was picked up many times. V and J are TRBV25-1 and TRBJ1-1; D remains ambiguous. The CDR3 totals 13 residues. V was pared by 2 bases and J by 8 bases, with 12 bases between. CDR1 and CDR2 from the germline V gene are MGHDK and SYGVNS. CDR3 loop: CASSEISGLEAFF. The CDR3 nucleotides read TGTGCCAGCAGTGAAATATCCGGCCTAGAAGCTTTCTTT.

This clonotype was observed a handful of times. V is TRBV6-2 or TRBV6-3 and J is TRBJ2-7; no clear D. The CDR3 has 12 amino acids. CDR1 and CDR2 (germline): MNHEY, SVGEGT. V lost 2 bases and J 0 bases, leaving 2 bases between the germline ends. CDR3 region: CASSYTSYEQYF. The DNA for the CDR3 is TGTGCCAGCAGTTACACCTCCTACGAGCAGTACTTC.

In its sample, this clonotype was seen many times. This chain connects TRBV29-1 to TRBJ2-1; 10 nucleotides align to TRBD1. This CDR3 region has 14 residues. Germline V lookup: CDR1 SQVTM, CDR2 ANQGSEA. V lost 3 bases to trimming and J lost 8 bases; unmatched junction nucleotides: 7. This chain's CDR3 is CSVDLLGTGDEQFF. In DNA form, the CDR3 reads TGCAGCGTTGACCTCTTGGGGACAGGGGATGAGCAGTTCTTC.

The chain carries TRBV28 and TRBJ1-2; the D is unclear. V gave up 3 bases and J gave up 3 bases, with 5 bases separating them. The CDR3 is made up of 12 amino acids. Germline V lookup: CDR1 MDHEN, CDR2 SYDVKM. The CDR3 DNA reads TGTGCCAGCAGTTTGGTGGACTATGGCTACACCTTC. Translated: CASSLVDYGYTF.

This clonotype was observed at least ten times. The chain has TRBV9 and TRBJ2-7; no reliable D call. Germline V lookup: CDR1 SGDLS, CDR2 YYNGEE. The CDR3 covers 14 residues. V lost 0 bases and J 1 base, leaving 8 bases between the germline ends. CDR3 amino acids: CASSVGGRSYEQYF. CDR3 sequence (DNA): TGTGCCAGCAGCGTAGGTGGTAGGTCCTACGAGCAGTACTTC. Combining the CDR3 with reference TRBV9 and TRBJ2-7 gives the whole variable domain DSGVTQTPKHLITATGQRVTLRCSPRSGDLSVYWYQQSLDQGLQFLIQYYNGEERAKGNILERFSAQQFPDLHSELNLSSLELGDSALYFCASSVGGRSYEQYFGPGTRLTVT.

This clonotype was recorded at least ten times. This chain links TRBV6-1 with TRBJ2-2; a weak D match, TRBD1 (6 bases). Germline V gives CDR1 MNHNS, CDR2 SASEGT. The CDR3 runs 14 residues. The V end lost 5 bases, the J end lost 0 bases, and 7 bases lay between the germline ends. Here the CDR3 reads CASSKGANTGELFF. CDR3 nucleotides: TGTGCCAGCAGTAAGGGGGCGAACACCGGGGAGCTGTTTTTT.

This clonotype has at least ten counts. The chain links TRBV12-3 or TRBV12-4 to TRBJ1-1, with D unresolved. This CDR3 region has 14 residues. V was trimmed by 6 bases and J by 4 bases, leaving 15 bases between them. CDR3 residues: CASSPRGRATEAFF. The CDR3 bases are TGTGCCAGCAGCCCGCGAGGGCGAGCCACTGAAGCTTTCTTT.

The CDR3 spells CASSFPLDNTTDTQYF. The CDR3 nucleotides read TGTGCCAGCAGCTTCCCCCTGGACAATACCACAGATACGCAGTATTTT. V usage is TRBV7-6 and J usage is TRBJ2-3; perhaps TRBD1 as D (5 bases). The germline V gene has CDR1 SGHVS and CDR2 FNYEAQ. Trimming stripped 3 bases from V and 2 bases from J, with 15 bases between. The CDR3 is 16 amino acids.

This clonotype was counted at least ten times. This chain uses TRBV28 with TRBJ2-6; D is ambiguous. There are 13 residues in the CDR3. Germline V CDR1 and CDR2: MDHEN, SYDVKM. Between the trimmed V and J ends, which lost 1 base and 2 bases, there was a span of 0 bases. The chain's CDR3 is CASSLSGANVLTF. In DNA, the CDR3 is TGTGCCAGCAGTTTATCTGGGGCCAACGTCCTGACTTTC.

The chain uses TRBV7-9 and TRBJ1-1; no firm D call. CDR3 size: 12 residues. Per germline, CDR1 SEHNR and CDR2 FQNEAQ (reference sequence). The V and J ends lost 1 base and 4 bases respectively, with 4 bases between them. The CDR3 loop reads CASSLGTTEAFF. The CDR3 DNA reads TGTGCCAGCAGCTTAGGTACCACTGAAGCTTTCTTT.

This clonotype came up a few times. The chain is built from TRBV5-4 and TRBJ2-7; 8 bases match TRBD2. Germline V lookup: CDR1 SGHNT, CDR2 YYREEE (reference sequence). This CDR3 contains 15 residues. V was clipped by 0 bases and J by 2 bases; unmatched bases: 4. CDR3 nucleotides: TGTGCCAGCAGCTTGGAAACTAGCGGACCCTACGAGCAGTACTTC. As protein: CASSLETSGPYEQYF.

In this sample, this clonotype turned up many times. The chain links TRBV27 to TRBJ1-1; D perhaps matches TRBD1 (5 bases). With 4 bases removed from V and 3 bases from J, the gap between germline ends came to 12 bases. Germline V CDR1 and CDR2: MNHEY, SMNVEV (reference sequence). The CDR3 spans 14 residues. CDR3: CASSWGGGDTEAFF. The CDR3 region has the DNA TGTGCCAGCAGTTGGGGCGGGGGGGACACTGAAGCTTTCTTT.

This clonotype was observed many times. This chain joins TRBV27 and TRBJ2-3; 11 bases are shared with TRBD1. CDR3 length: 14 residues. The germline gives CDR1 MNHEY, CDR2 SMNVEV (reference sequence). J gave up 10 bases and V 10 bases, and 13 bases lay outside the gene matches. CDR3 residues: CATGQGATRYAQYF. The CDR3 DNA sequence: TGTGCCACCGGACAGGGGGCAACCCGATACGCGCAGTATTTT.

This chain joins TRBV14 and TRBJ2-3; 7 bases are shared with TRBD2. Germline CDR1 SGHDN, CDR2 FVKESK. The V gene end was trimmed by 1 base and the J gene end by 2 bases; junction bases not matched to a gene: 12. The CDR3 has 18 amino acids. CDR3 coding DNA: TGTGCCAGCAGCCAAGTAATAGCGGGCGAGCCCCCCACAGATACGCAGTATTTT. Protein sequence: CASSQVIAGEPPTDTQYF.

This clonotype was counted only a few times. The gene calls are TRBV6-1 and TRBJ2-3, with 9 bases fitting TRBD1. The CDR3 has 15 residues. Trimming cost V 7 bases and J 10 bases; bases outside gene matches: 15. Germline V gene sequence: CDR1 MNHNS, CDR2 SASEGT. DNA for the CDR3: TGTGCCAGCACCGTCAAGGGACAGGGAGGGCTGGCGCAGTATTTT. It yields the protein CASTVKGQGGLAQYF.

The chain links TRBV19 to TRBJ1-3; D remains ambiguous. The CDR3 consists of 14 residues. Germline CDR1 LNHDA, CDR2 SQIVND (reference sequence). The V end lost 7 bases, the J end lost 1 base, and 11 bases lay between the germline ends. The CDR3 spells CASKRKSSGNTIYF. CDR3 nucleotides: TGTGCCAGTAAGAGGAAGTCTTCTGGAAACACCATATATTTT.

The rearrangement uses TRBV10-3 and TRBJ2-1, with 15 bases aligning to TRBD2. The CDR3 is 18 amino acids. The germline V gene encodes CDR1 ENHRY and CDR2 SYGVKD. The ends lost 6 bases at V and 3 bases at J; junction bases unmatched: 9. The CDR3 sequence: CAIRKGLAGGQSYNEQFF. CDR3 nucleotides: TGTGCCATCAGGAAGGGACTAGCGGGAGGTCAAAGCTACAATGAGCAGTTCTTC.

The chain uses TRBV7-9 and TRBJ2-7, with a weak D call TRBD1 (6 bases). Per the germline V gene, CDR1 is SEHNR and CDR2 is FQNEAQ (reference sequence). CDR3 size: 14 residues. Trimming cost V 1 base and J 2 bases, with 9 bases left between them. CDR3 nucleotides: TGTGCCAGCAGCTTAGTGGGACATCCCTACGAGCAGTACTTC. This encodes CASSLVGHPYEQYF.

This clonotype came up a few times. The gene calls are TRBV7-2 and TRBJ2-3; weak D call: TRBD2 (6 bases). Germline V CDR1 and CDR2: SGHTA, FQGNSA. Trimming pared 5 bases from V and 2 bases from J, leaving 14 bases between. CDR3 size: 15 residues. The CDR3 loop is CASSPRAGPTDTQYF. The CDR3 DNA reads TGTGCCAGCAGCCCGCGGGCGGGACCCACAGATACGCAGTATTTT.

This clonotype was seen at least ten times. The V and J genes are TRBV3-1 and TRBJ2-7; D uncertain. The CDR3 runs 14 residues. Germline assignment: CDR1 LGHDT and CDR2 YNNKEL (reference sequence). Trimming took 1 base from V and 0 from J, leaving 7 bases between them. CDR3 loop: CASSQGSSSYEQYF. The DNA for the CDR3 is TGTGCCAGCAGCCAAGGGTCGAGCTCCTACGAGCAGTACTTC.

This clonotype was seen ten or more times. The chain links TRBV12-5 to TRBJ2-2; D is ambiguous. V was clipped by 3 bases and J by 0 bases, with 23 bases between them. Looked up from germline, CDR1 is LGHNT and CDR2 is FRNRAP. The CDR3 has 20 residues. The CDR3 is CASGLLRLADVSANTGELFF. In nucleotides, the CDR3 is TGTGCTAGTGGTTTACTTCGGTTGGCAGACGTCTCGGCGAACACCGGGGAGCTGTTTTTT.